What follows are 22 T cell receptor beta chains derived from one specimen sequenced in a study of cytomegalovirus exposure and HLA in healthy donors. Sequenced by immunoSEQ multiplex PCR; TCRdb stores in-frame clones only, minus some. The data hold about 65,000 clones, with over 85% observed a single time. Sequencing was done on a sample of PBMCs. These TCRs come from a man aged 18-30 years in good health and CMV-seropositive.

Only one count was recorded for this clone. V gene TRBV28 combines with J gene TRBJ1-2; 9 nucleotides agree with TRBD1. The CDR3 sequence is 16 residues long. With 3 bases clipped from V and 6 bases from J, the junction kept 11 bases outside the gene matches. Germline CDR1 is MDHEN and CDR2 is SYDVKM. The CDR3 DNA is TGTGCCAGCAGTTTTGCGTCCGTGGGACAGGGAAATGGCTACACCTTC. Its translation is CASSFASVGQGNGYTF.

This clone was observed once. The chain couples TRBV12-5 to TRBJ1-3; 8 positions agree with TRBD1. This CDR3 is 19 amino acids long. Per germline, CDR1 LGHNT and CDR2 FRNRAP. V trimming: 2 bases; J trimming: 1 base; junction bases outside the gene matches: 13. The CDR3 DNA follows: TGTGCTAGTGGTTTGATCAGGGGGCAACCCCTCAGGTCTGGAAACACCATATATTTT. Protein sequence: CASGLIRGQPLRSGNTIYF.

This chain joins TRBV18 and TRBJ1-1; TRBD1 agrees at 8 bases. The CDR3 spans 15 residues. Germline trimming cut 2 bases from V and 1 base from J; bases unmatched to any gene: 3. Looked up from germline, CDR1 is KGHSH and CDR2 is LQKENI. DNA of the CDR3: TGTGCCAGCTCACCAACACAGGGGGGGAACACTGAAGCTTTCTTT. This gives the protein CASSPTQGGNTEAFF.

The chain couples TRBV9 to TRBJ2-1; TRBD2 agrees at 7 bases. This CDR3 has 16 residues. Per germline, CDR1 SGDLS and CDR2 YYNGEE. J lost 1 base, V lost 0 bases, and 4 bases had no gene match. The CDR3, as DNA: TGTGCCAGCAGCGTAGGGGCGGGGGTGTCCTACAATGAGCAGTTCTTC. It codes for CASSVGAGVSYNEQFF. Together with reference TRBV9 and TRBJ2-1, the CDR3 gives the full variable domain: DSGVTQTPKHLITATGQRVTLRCSPRSGDLSVYWYQQSLDQGLQFLIQYYNGEERAKGNILERFSAQQFPDLHSELNLSSLELGDSALYFCASSVGAGVSYNEQFFGPGTRLTVL.

The gene calls are TRBV13 and TRBJ2-5, with 8 bases identical to TRBD2. Germline V gene data show CDR1 as PRHDT and CDR2 as FYEKMQ (reference sequence). J was trimmed by 5 bases and V by 4 bases; bases with no gene match: 3. CDR3 length equals 13 residues. The CDR3 is CASSSGLDETQYF. DNA of the CDR3: TGTGCCAGCAGCTCGGGACTAGACGAGACCCAGTACTTC. The variable domain in full, with the rest retrieved from reference TRBV13 and TRBJ2-5, is AAGVIQSPRHLIKEKRETATLKCYPIPRHDTVYWYQQGPGQDPQFLISFYEKMQSDKGSIPDRFSAQQFSDYHSELNMSSLELGDSALYFCASSSGLDETQYFGPGTRLLVL.

J is TRBJ1-1 and V is TRBV27; D gene uncertain. CDR1 and CDR2 (germline): MNHEY, SMNVEV (reference sequence). Trimming left V 0 bases short and J 0 bases short, with 5 bases between. The CDR3 has 14 amino acids. The CDR3, as DNA: TGTGCCAGCAGTTTATCGGGCATGAACACTGAAGCTTTCTTT. This translates into CASSLSGMNTEAFF.

The V and J genes are TRBV7-9 and TRBJ2-7, with 10 bases fitting TRBD1. Germline-derived CDR1 and CDR2 are SEHNR and FQNEAQ (reference sequence). The CDR3 is made up of 16 amino acids. With 4 bases clipped from V and 5 bases from J, the junction kept 11 bases outside the gene matches. CDR3 amino acids: CASSSIRDRGRNEQYF. In nucleotides, the CDR3 is TGTGCCAGCAGCTCTATCCGGGACAGGGGACGAAACGAGCAGTACTTC.

The chain joins TRBV5-1 to TRBJ1-5, with D perhaps TRBD1 (5 bases). The germline gives CDR1 SGHRS, CDR2 YFSETQ. With 1 base removed from V and 5 bases from J, the gap between germline ends came to 13 bases. The CDR3 totals 15 residues. This CDR3 is CASSLSGRSDQPQHF. The CDR3 DNA reads TGCGCCAGCAGCTTGTCAGGGCGATCGGATCAGCCCCAGCATTTT.

The chain is built from TRBV6-5 and TRBJ2-3; D may be TRBD1 (6 bases). The CDR3 covers 14 residues. Between the trimmed V and J ends, which lost 1 base and 6 bases, there was a span of 11 bases. The germline CDR1 and CDR2 sequences are MNHEY and SVGAGI. The CDR3 loop reads CASSYLGAEDTQYF. The CDR3 nucleotides read TGTGCCAGCAGTTACTTGGGGGCTGAGGATACGCAGTATTTT.

The chain links TRBV10-3 to TRBJ2-1; 8 nucleotides match TRBD2. Germline V CDR1 and CDR2: ENHRY, SYGVKD. CDR3 length: 16 residues. The trim removed 3 bases at V and 7 bases at J, leaving 11 bases unmatched. The CDR3 DNA reads as TGTGCCATCAGTGACCCGACCGGGACTAGGGTGAATGAGCAGTTCTTC. It is translated as CAISDPTGTRVNEQFF.

The chain employs TRBV4-1 and TRBJ2-7; 11 bases agree with TRBD1. Germline values: CDR1 MGHRA, CDR2 YSYEKL. The V segment lost 2 bases and the J segment 3 bases; nucleotides outside the gene matches: 3. The CDR3 runs 15 residues. CDR3 residues: CASSQLGTGGYEQYF. CDR3 sequence (DNA): TGCGCCAGCAGCCAACTGGGGACAGGGGGCTACGAGCAGTACTTC.

The chain carries TRBV2 and TRBJ1-5, with no clear D. CDR1 is SNHLY and CDR2 is FYNNEI in the germline V gene. CDR3 length: 16 residues. V was trimmed by 4 bases and J by 0 bases, leaving 13 bases between them. CDR3 in DNA: TGTGCCAGCAGTGGGGCAGGCATAGATAGCAATCAGCCCCAGCATTTT. As protein: CASSGAGIDSNQPQHF.

CDR3 amino acids: CASSLVWRGDNEQFF. CDR3 DNA sequence: TGTGCCAGCAGCTTAGTTTGGCGGGGGGACAATGAGCAGTTCTTC. V usage is TRBV11-2 and J usage is TRBJ2-1, with 8 bases aligning to TRBD2. This CDR3 comprises 15 residues. V lost 1 base and J lost 5; bases outside the gene matches: 4. Germline values: CDR1 SGHAT, CDR2 FQNNGV. The variable domain in full, with the rest retrieved from reference TRBV11-2 and TRBJ2-1, is EAGVAQSPRYKIIEKRQSVAFWCNPISGHATLYWYQQILGQGPKLLIQFQNNGVVDDSQLPKDRFSAERLKGVDSTLKIQPAKLEDSAVYLCASSLVWRGDNEQFFGPGTRLTVL.

This chain connects TRBV19 to TRBJ2-6; possible D gene TRBD1, 6 bases. The CDR3 has 14 residues. The V and J ends lost 5 bases and 2 bases respectively, with 7 bases between them. Germline CDR1 LNHDA, CDR2 SQIVND (reference sequence). The CDR3 loop reads CASSEGAGANVLTF. DNA for the CDR3: TGTGCCAGTAGTGAGGGGGCTGGGGCCAACGTCCTGACTTTC.

This clone has a single count. V usage is TRBV2 and J usage is TRBJ2-1; 12 bases align to TRBD2. The germline V gene has CDR1 SNHLY and CDR2 FYNNEI. The CDR3 totals 14 residues. With 4 bases clipped from V and 7 bases from J, the junction kept 2 bases outside the gene matches. The CDR3 spells CASSGLAGGNEQFF. DNA of the CDR3: TGTGCCAGCAGTGGTCTAGCGGGAGGGAATGAGCAGTTCTTC.

This sequence joins TRBV28 and TRBJ1-6; D is uncertain. This CDR3 spans 15 amino acids. The germline V gene has CDR1 MDHEN and CDR2 SYDVKM. Trimming removed 2 bases at V and 11 bases at J, with 16 bases between. CDR3 loop: CASSLVRLRAAPLHF. The CDR3 nucleotides read TGTGCCAGCAGTTTAGTTCGGTTGAGGGCGGCACCCCTCCACTTT.

The V and J genes are TRBV11-2 and TRBJ2-7; 8 positions match TRBD1. Germline V CDR1 and CDR2: SGHAT, FQNNGV. V was clipped by 1 base and J by 6 bases; unmatched bases: 5. The CDR3 spans 14 residues. The CDR3 DNA is TGTGCCAGCAGCTTAGGACAGGGGTCCGGCGAGCAGTACTTC. Its protein product is CASSLGQGSGEQYF.

CDR3 in amino acids: CASSRQAGDTDTQYF. The CDR3 nucleotides read TGCGCCAGCAGTCGTCAGGCGGGTGACACAGATACGCAGTATTTT. The rearrangement uses TRBV5-1 and TRBJ2-3; a possible D gene is TRBD2 (5 bases). Germline V gene data show CDR1 as SGHRS and CDR2 as YFSETQ. V lost 5 bases to trimming and J lost 2 bases, with 15 bases between them. The CDR3 runs 15 residues.

This chain connects TRBV5-4 to TRBJ2-7; D not resolved. From germline, CDR1 is SGHNT and CDR2 YYREEE (reference sequence). V shed 0 bases and J shed 3 bases, with 4 bases lying between them. The CDR3 contains 12 residues. Here the CDR3 reads CASSLDGYEQYF. The CDR3 coding sequence is TGTGCCAGCAGCTTGGACGGCTACGAGCAGTACTTC.

The chain joins TRBV7-3 to TRBJ2-3; 8 positions match TRBD2. With 5 bases clipped from V and 4 bases from J, the junction kept 5 bases outside the gene matches. The CDR3 runs to 14 residues. In germline, CDR1 is SGHTA, CDR2 FQGTGA. CDR3 region: CASSPSGGADTQYF. In nucleotides, the CDR3 is TGTGCCAGCAGCCCAAGCGGGGGCGCAGATACGCAGTATTTT.

The chain joins TRBV28 to TRBJ2-3; 12 bases are a match to TRBD2. The germline V gene has CDR1 MDHEN and CDR2 SYDVKM. The CDR3 has 20 residues. V lost 1 base, J lost 1 base, and 12 bases stayed unmatched. For the CDR3, the DNA is TGTGCCAGCAGTTTATTAGGATTCCTAGCGGGGGGGCCTCGCACAGATACGCAGTATTTT. Translation gives CASSLLGFLAGGPRTDTQYF.

J is TRBJ1-6 and V is TRBV21-1. TRBV21-1 is a pseudogene segment. This CDR3 comprises 17 residues. The CDR3 DNA is TGTGCCAGCAGCAAAGAGGAGGGATCGATACCAAATTCACCCCTCCACTTT. Encoded protein: CASSKEEGSIPNSPLHF.